This T cell receptor beta chain was captured in a study of lymphopenia after photon versus proton radiotherapy. Libraries were prepared by immunoSEQ multiplex PCR; TCRdb keeps only in-frame clonotypes and omits some of them. The sample has more than 60,000 clones; about 86% are singletons. Study-wide results and caveats: After the lymphocyte nadir, photon-treated repertoires showed oligoclonal expansion, especially of CD8+ Temra cells.

With respect to this clone: Its target is unknown.

The J segment lost 0 bases and the V segment lost 6 bases, leaving 2 bases of the junction unmatched. The CDR3 length is 14 residues. In germline, CDR1 is ENHRY, CDR2 SYGVKD. This TCR derives from a middle-aged man with gastric cancer. The V call is TRBV10-3, the J call TRBJ1-3; 7 bases align to TRBD1. The sequences come from peripheral blood, collected from a patient treated with photon-based radiotherapy. CDR3 DNA: TGTGCCATCAGGGGGGACAGCTCTGGAAACACCATATATTTT. Residues: CAIRGDSSGNTIYF.